The T cell receptor beta chain described here comes from a study of graft-versus-host responses after intestinal transplantation. Overall study context: Grafts were multivisceral, liver-intestinal, or isolated intestinal. Study-wide results and caveats: Detection of GvH clones occurred in recipient marrow, and some had their first appearance in ileum or blood. Levels of circulating GvH clones at their peak were associated with early post-transplant HvG declines. Individuals carrying graft-donor T cell macrochimerism showed high graft-versus-host to host-versus-graft clonal ratios in allografts.

V lost 8 bases, J lost 1 base, and 15 bases lay in between. Germline V gene sequence: CDR1 SGHTA, CDR2 FQGNSA. This CDR3 is built from 14 residues. To note about this clone: Its specificity is not known.

Assay used: immunoSEQ multiplex PCR; TCRdb lists only in-frame clones, some missing. The sample yields over 75,000 clones, around 90% seen once. The V gene is TRBV7-2, the J gene TRBJ2-7, with D possibly being TRBD1 (5 bases). Sequenced material: unstimulated CD4+ T cells sorted from spleen or lymph node cells, taken before transplant. The sequence came from a human donor who was the organ donor for an intestinal transplant. The CDR3 region is CASRPQGNSYEQYF. CDR3 coding DNA: TGTGCCAGCCGCCCGCAGGGCAATTCCTACGAGCAGTACTTC.